What follows are 20 T cell receptor beta chains derived from one specimen sequenced in a study of hypomethylating agent response in myelodysplastic syndrome. Sequenced by immunoSEQ multiplex PCR; TCRdb stores in-frame clones only, minus some. The table has approximately 4,200 clones, 75% to 90% seen once. The sequences come from bone marrow, collected before or after starting hypomethylating agent treatment for myelodysplastic syndrome (not recorded which). The receptors stem from a human donor with myelodysplastic syndrome.

The chain carries TRBV6-5 and TRBJ2-1; 14 nucleotides match TRBD2. This CDR3 contains 13 residues. The trim removed 7 bases at V and 9 bases at J, leaving 2 bases unmatched. Germline assignment: CDR1 MNHEY and CDR2 SVGAGI. For the CDR3, the DNA is TGTGCCAGCAAAGGACTAGCGGGGGGTGAGCAGTTCTTC. It specifies CASKGLAGGEQFF.

The chain couples TRBV19 to TRBJ2-1; D uncertain. Germline V gives CDR1 LNHDA, CDR2 SQIVND (reference sequence). Trimming removed 11 bases at V and 0 bases at J, with 14 bases between. This CDR3 has 14 amino acids. As DNA, the CDR3 is TGTGCCGGGCGACGTAGGTACTCCTACAATGAGCAGTTCTTC. This codes for CAGRRRYSYNEQFF.

The rearrangement uses TRBV5-1 and TRBJ2-5, with TRBD1 matching over 9 bases. The assigned J gene may be wrong: the sequence end matches TRBJ2-7 better. CDR1 SGHRS and CDR2 YFSETQ come from the germline V gene. The CDR3 extends over 14 amino acids. The CDR3 DNA is TGCGCCAGCAGCTACTCTAGGACAGGGGACGAGCAGTACTTC. Amino acids: CASSYSRTGDEQYF.

The chain joins TRBV25-1 to TRBJ1-4; D not resolved. Per germline, CDR1 MGHDK and CDR2 SYGVNS. The V end was cut by 3 bases, the J end by 0 bases, with 5 bases between. The CDR3 has 14 amino acids. DNA for the CDR3: TGTGCCAGCAGTGATAGTGCAACTAATGAAAAACTGTTTTTT. Its translation is CASSDSATNEKLFF. The full variable domain, in which reference TRBV25-1 and TRBJ1-4 provide the parts outside the CDR3, is EADIYQTPRYLVIGTGKKITLECSQTMGHDKMYWYQQDPGMELHLIHYSYGVNSTEKGDLSSESTVSRIRTEHFPLTLESARPSHTSQYLCASSDSATNEKLFFGSGTQLSVL.

This clone showed up just once. This rearrangement joins TRBV7-2 to TRBJ1-6; unclear D gene. The V gene's germline CDR1 is SGHTA and CDR2 FQGNSA. Trimming cost V 5 bases and J 7 bases, with 18 bases left between them. The CDR3 sequence is 16 residues long. The CDR3 DNA sequence: TGTGCCAGCAGCGTCGACCTCGTTAGGTTCAATTCACCCCTCCACTTT. Translation gives CASSVDLVRFNSPLHF.

The chain employs TRBV6-1 and TRBJ1-5; unclear D gene. Deletions cut 0 bases from V and 6 bases from J, with 9 bases between. Germline assignment: CDR1 MNHNS and CDR2 SASEGT. The CDR3 contains 14 residues. The CDR3 spells CASSEATATQPQHF. CDR3 bases: TGTGCCAGCAGTGAAGCCACAGCGACTCAGCCCCAGCATTTT.

This chain uses TRBV7-9 with TRBJ1-3; D is uncertain. Looked up from germline, CDR1 is SEHNR and CDR2 is FQNEAQ (reference sequence). V was pared by 7 bases and J by 4 bases, with 14 bases between. This CDR3 has 14 residues. CDR3 loop: CASNVGISGNTIYF. CDR3 nucleotide sequence: TGTGCCAGCAATGTGGGGATATCCGGAAACACCATATATTTT.

The chain combines TRBV2 with TRBJ2-5; the match to TRBD2 covers 14 bases. V was clipped by 3 bases and J by 3 bases; unmatched bases: 6. This CDR3 region has 17 residues. Germline CDR1 and CDR2: SNHLY and FYNNEI. The CDR3 reads CASSERTSGGFKETQYF. DNA for the CDR3: TGTGCCAGCAGTGAGAGGACTAGCGGGGGGTTTAAAGAGACCCAGTACTTC. Full variable domain (missing parts from reference TRBV2 and TRBJ2-5): EPEVTQTPSHQVTQMGQEVILRCVPISNHLYFYWYRQILGQKVEFLVSFYNNEISEKSEIFDDQFSVERPDGSNFTLKIRSTKLEDSAMYFCASSERTSGGFKETQYFGPGTRLLVL.

This clone was seen a single time. The J gene is TRBJ1-2, the V gene TRBV7-2; tentative D call: TRBD1 (5 bases). CDR3 length: 15 amino acids. The germline V and J ends were trimmed by 1 base and 4 bases, with 13 bases remaining between them. The V gene's germline CDR1 is SGHTA and CDR2 FQGNSA. The CDR3 loop is CASSLERQPVYGYTF. CDR3 DNA: TGTGCCAGCAGCTTAGAGAGACAGCCGGTCTATGGCTACACCTTC.

The chain carries TRBV7-2 and TRBJ1-1, with D unresolved. V was pared by 4 bases and J by 11 bases, with 14 bases between. This CDR3 has 12 residues. Per germline, CDR1 SGHTA and CDR2 FQGNSA. CDR3 protein: CASSSTPRRAFF. DNA for the CDR3: TGTGCCAGCAGCTCTACGCCCCGTCGGGCTTTCTTT.

This clone was counted between two and nine times. J is TRBJ1-6 and V is TRBV15; 9 bases align to TRBD1. With V trimmed by 1 base and J by 14 bases, 9 bases remained unmatched. The CDR3 is 15 residues long. Germline V lookup: CDR1 LNHNV, CDR2 YYDKDF (reference sequence). CDR3 residues: CATSRVTGGVNTLHF. CDR3 nucleotide sequence: TGTGCCACCAGCAGAGTAACAGGGGGCGTTAACACCCTCCACTTT.

V and J are TRBV6-5 and TRBJ2-3, with a tentative D call TRBD1 (5 bases). Trimming shortened V by 2 bases and J by 6 bases, and 18 bases separated the two germline ends. The CDR3 has 16 residues. Germline CDR1 is MNHEY and CDR2 is SVGAGI. As DNA, the CDR3 is TGTGCCAGCAGTTACCACCGGACAATTGAAGGGGATACGCAGTATTTT. Its translation: CASSYHRTIEGDTQYF.

This chain connects TRBV5-1 to TRBJ1-1; D might be TRBD1 (6 bases). The CDR3 totals 14 residues. Trimming left V 4 bases short and J 1 base short, with 11 bases between. Per the germline V gene, CDR1 is SGHRS and CDR2 is YFSETQ. CDR3 amino acids: CASSQQGGNTEAFF. In DNA, the CDR3 is TGCGCCAGCAGCCAACAGGGTGGGAACACTGAAGCTTTCTTT.

V and J are TRBV18 and TRBJ1-6; D may be TRBD1 (5 bases). The CDR3 loop spans 14 amino acids. V lost 3 bases and J 5 bases, leaving 8 bases between the germline ends. CDR1 and CDR2 from the germline V gene are KGHSH and LQKENI. Here the CDR3 reads CASSPGVNNSPLHF. The DNA for the CDR3 is TGTGCCAGCTCACCGGGGGTTAATAATTCACCCCTCCACTTT.

V usage is TRBV30 and J usage is TRBJ2-3, with a tentative D call TRBD1 (5 bases). With 6 bases removed from V and 5 bases from J, the gap between germline ends came to 12 bases. Germline V gene data show CDR1 as GTSNPN and CDR2 as SVGIG (reference sequence). This CDR3 is 12 amino acids long. CDR3 in amino acids: CACSTDRDTQYF. CDR3 nucleotide sequence: TGTGCCTGTTCGACAGACCGAGATACGCAGTATTTT.

This clone has more than one count but fewer than ten. The chain employs TRBV7-6 and TRBJ1-6; D gene uncertain. The CDR3 totals 12 residues. From germline, CDR1 is SGHVS and CDR2 FNYEAQ. V was cut by 5 bases and J by 7 bases, with 6 bases left in between. The CDR3 DNA reads TGTGCCAGCAGCCACTACAATTCACCCCTCCACTTT. This translates into CASSHYNSPLHF.

This chain joins TRBV5-1 and TRBJ1-1, with TRBD1 matching over 11 bases. This CDR3 has 16 amino acids. The ends lost 1 base at V and 6 bases at J; junction bases unmatched: 8. Germline CDR1 SGHRS, CDR2 YFSETQ. CDR3 loop: CASSLRSGQGGAEAFF. CDR3 coding DNA: TGCGCCAGCAGCTTGAGATCGGGACAGGGGGGAGCTGAAGCTTTCTTT.

V gene TRBV11-2 combines with J gene TRBJ1-1, with D unclear. This CDR3 comprises 15 residues. Germline CDR1 is SGHAT and CDR2 is FQNNGV. V shed 1 base and J shed 3 bases, with 12 bases lying between them. The CDR3 spells CASSLAYTGDTEAFF. For the CDR3, the DNA is TGTGCCAGCAGCTTAGCCTACACTGGGGACACTGAAGCTTTCTTT.

This chain uses TRBV5-1 with TRBJ2-3; TRBD1 matches 8 bases. The CDR3 has 14 residues. Germline V lookup: CDR1 SGHRS, CDR2 YFSETQ. V dropped 4 bases and J dropped 5; count of bases not matched to a gene: 6. DNA of the CDR3: TGCGCCAGCAGCGGGCAGGGGGCGAGAGATACGCAGTATTTT. It translates to CASSGQGARDTQYF.

The gene calls are TRBV6-5 and TRBJ1-1; tentative D call: TRBD1 (5 bases). The CDR3 runs to 13 residues. Germline values: CDR1 MNHEY, CDR2 SVGAGI. V lost 2 bases and J lost 3, with 7 bases in between. The CDR3 coding sequence is TGTGCCAGCAGTTACGGGGGAGACACTGAAGCTTTCTTT. Encoded protein: CASSYGGDTEAFF.